This T cell receptor beta chain was documented in a study of Ad26.COV2.S vaccination and SARS-CoV-2 variants. The study, taken as a whole, reports: Among vaccine recipients, spike-specific TCR breadth exceeded that of placebo recipients.

Germline V gene sequence: CDR1 SGHRS, CDR2 YFSETQ. CDR3 length equals 16 residues. J was trimmed by 9 bases and V by 0 bases; bases with no gene match: 12. Assay: immunoSEQ multiplex PCR; the TCRdb copy retains only in-frame clones and omits some. The sample records about 350,000 clones, 70% to 90% being singletons. Turning to this clone: What it recognizes is unknown.

The treatment was: approximately 18 received Ad26.COV2.S at low or high dose, single or two shots; about 5 received placebo; per-sample allocation not given. At day 63 after the first vaccine or placebo injection, samples were drawn. What was given as vaccine was an Ad26 vector encoding Wuhan-strain SARS-CoV-2 spike. This clonotype originated in a person aged 18 to 65 who received the Ad26.COV2.S COVID-19 vaccine or a placebo. This chain joins TRBV5-1 and TRBJ2-5, with TRBD1 matching 9 bases. The starting material was peripheral blood, obtained in a trial of Ad26.COV2.S vaccine versus placebo. The CDR3 loop is CASSLGRGDRAAPQYF. For the CDR3, the DNA is TGCGCCAGCAGCTTGGGCCGGGGGGACAGGGCCGCCCCCCAGTACTTC.